This T cell receptor (beta chain) was sequenced during a study of T cell repertoires in cytomegalovirus infection. Study in general: Recently identified HLA-C-restricted CMV epitopes were used, and well-studied HLA-B-restricted CMV epitopes were used as well. Carrying CMV and the relevant HLA type showed in public TCR beta signatures.

Germline V gene data show CDR1 as MGHRA and CDR2 as YSYEKL. V was clipped by 1 base and J by 6 bases, with 9 bases between them. The CDR3 has 13 amino acids. In TCRdb, the reads were re-called with MiXCR into one record per CDR3 protein. This table holds 650,000 to 900,000 distinct CDR3 sequences, around 29% found once. Study observations and caveats: Ex vivo responses were dominated by HLA-C-restricted CMV-specific TCR beta clonotypes. CMV carriers having the relevant HLA were flagged by cumulative public TCR beta family frequency.

On this clonotype itself: The antigen remains undetermined.

The source of this sequence is a human donor in good health (CMV status not recorded). Some clones in this sample may be carry-over from other donors' samples. The sequenced sample was cultured CD8+ T cells from PBMCs, obtained from culture after CMV antigen stimulation. This chain links TRBV4-1 with TRBJ1-1, with D hard to call. The CDR3 is CASSQVGRAEAFF. Here the CDR3 DNA reads TGCGCCAGCAGCCAAGTGGGTCGGGCTGAAGCTTTCTTT.